A selection of T cell receptor beta chains follows, all from one sample in a study of shared clonotypes between healthy human individuals. The table came from immunoSEQ multiplex PCR; TCRdb's copy has only in-frame clones and leaves some out. The sample contains about a million clones, about 74% of which appear only once. Sequenced: memory CD4+ T cells sorted from blood. The receptors originated from a man between 18 and 35 years old in good health. The CDR3 runs from the conserved cysteine through the conserved F or W. A clone size is listed for some rows: how often the clone was seen (once, few, many), or a class if it is expanded.

clone size	J gene	V gene	CDR3 protein
.	TRBJ2-2	TRBV6-6	CASRDLAGLTGELFF
many	TRBJ2-7	TRBV27	CASRTGLAGLYEQYF
many	TRBJ2-7	TRBV7-7	CASSLVEGYEQYF
.	TRBJ2-7	TRBV27	CASSLSILRLAGGGEQYF
.	TRBJ1-2	TRBV19	CASGDGPYGYTF
few	TRBJ2-2	TRBV11-1	CASSGQGTGELFF
.	TRBJ1-2	TRBV27	CASSFGQGAGYGYTF
once	TRBJ2-1	TRBV7-2	CASSPVAGLGYNEQFF
.	TRBJ2-2	TRBV5-8	CASSLVVSATNTGELFF
.	TRBJ2-3	TRBV28	CASSPGLAFTDTQYF
.	TRBJ1-4	TRBV5-4	CASSLKTGADEKLFF
.	TRBJ2-7	TRBV6-5	CASRDRSSYEQYF
few	TRBJ2-5	TRBV6-5	CASSRPGFSPQYF
once	TRBJ1-3	TRBV7-6	CASSLARGNTIYF
once	TRBJ2-1	TRBV25-1	CASRAEDRSSYNEQFF
.	TRBJ2-5	TRBV5-6	CASSRDRGIQETQYF
.	TRBJ2-2	TRBV4-2	CASSQEYPDRGRGTGELFF
.	TRBJ2-6	TRBV10-3	CAVGVSGANVLTF
.	TRBJ2-7	TRBV5-5	CASSPVTGRTYEQYF
.	TRBJ2-5	TRBV25-1	CASSAPAGGSETQYF
.	TRBJ2-7	TRBV29-1	CSVELDRGEQYF
.	TRBJ1-2	TRBV16	CASSQSRETNYGYTF
once	TRBJ2-3	TRBV4-3	CASSRSYGGVDTQYF
.	TRBJ1-1	TRBV29-1	CSVDPSTGASTEAFF
.	TRBJ2-5	TRBV7-9	CASSSLGTSQAPQETQYF
.	TRBJ2-5	TRBV6-1	CASSESAVRQGAETQYF
few	TRBJ1-1	TRBV2	CASSEGTSNTEAFF
once	TRBJ2-5	TRBV9	CASSARDRGWETQYF
.	TRBJ1-2	TRBV19	CASSINGDRAGYTF
.	TRBJ2-5	TRBV7-2	CASSFSGKETQYF
.	TRBJ1-5	TRBV6-1	CASTGGPNQPQHF
.	TRBJ2-7	TRBV6-1	CASSDPGVFSYEQYF
few	TRBJ1-4	TRBV2	CASSTDRATNEKLFF
few	TRBJ2-7	TRBV7-2	CASRAAGGSGEQYF
.	TRBJ2-3	TRBV29-1	CSVGWGSGGTDTQYF
.	TRBJ2-7	TRBV21-1	CASSKDRTADYEQYF
.	TRBJ1-1	TRBV13	CASSFRGLNTEAFF
.	TRBJ1-3	TRBV2	CASRDSLFSGNTIYF
.	TRBJ2-2	TRBV10-3	CAIGSSGLTGELFF
.	TRBJ2-7	TRBV21-1	CATGKTYEQYF
.	TRBJ2-7	TRBV7-9	CASSDADISREQYF
.	TRBJ2-1	TRBV2	CASSEARRGTSYNEQFF
.	TRBJ2-2	TRBV18	CASSPPGGLSGELFF
.	TRBJ1-5	TRBV30	CAWSPQDRTSQPQHF
many	TRBJ2-5	TRBV5-1	CASSLRPSGSQETQYF
.	TRBJ2-3	TRBV6-5	CASTTAGGLADTQYF